The clone carrying this T cell receptor (beta chain) was detected only a few times. In the source study's methods: The authors estimated nucleated cell counts from reference gene primer amplification. The table came from immunoSEQ multiplex PCR; TCRdb's copy has only in-frame clones and leaves some out. Clonal size and the V and J genes are those of that table, whereas D and trimming came from the DNA. The sample yields around 180,000 clones, 80% to 90% seen once. The data originate from a study of blood T cell repertoires in COVID-19. Overall study context: Collection of acute and convalescent COVID-19 samples took place in the United States, Italy and Spain.

The CDR3 runs 16 residues. Germline V CDR1 and CDR2: SGHRS, YFSETQ. Trimming took 6 bases from V and 2 from J, leaving 21 bases between them. The sequenced material came from peripheral blood. V gene TRBV5-1 combines with J gene TRBJ2-7; TRBD1 is a possible D gene (5 bases). The origin of this receptor is a human donor with active or convalescent COVID-19. The donor label of this sample is uncertain. Written as DNA, the CDR3 is TGCGCCAGCAAAAAGGGGTCGGCCCTCAATGCCTACGAGCAGTACTTC. Protein: CASKKGSALNAYEQYF.